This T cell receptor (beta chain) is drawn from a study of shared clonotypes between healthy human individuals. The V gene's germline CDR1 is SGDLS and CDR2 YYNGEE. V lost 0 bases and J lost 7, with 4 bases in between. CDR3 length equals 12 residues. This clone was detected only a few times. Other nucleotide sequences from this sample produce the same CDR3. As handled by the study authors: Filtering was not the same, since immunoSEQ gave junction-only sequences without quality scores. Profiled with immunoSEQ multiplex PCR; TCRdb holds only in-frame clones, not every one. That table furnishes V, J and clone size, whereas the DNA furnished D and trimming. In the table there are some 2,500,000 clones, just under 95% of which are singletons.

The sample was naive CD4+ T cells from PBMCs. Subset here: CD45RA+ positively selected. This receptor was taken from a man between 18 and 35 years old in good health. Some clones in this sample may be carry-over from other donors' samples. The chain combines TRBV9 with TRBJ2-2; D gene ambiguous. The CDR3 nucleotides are TGTGCCAGCAGCGTAGTTGGCGGGGAGCTGTTTTTT. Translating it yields CASSVVGGELFF.